Listed here is a single T cell receptor (beta chain). Only in-frame clones appear in the TCRdb table, and some are missing; sequencing was by immunoSEQ multiplex PCR. Of some 290,000 clones listed, 85% to 90% were seen once; the top ten hold 1%. The data originate from a study of blood T cell repertoires in COVID-19. Background on the study: Sites in the United States, Italy and Spain provided acute and convalescent COVID-19 samples. The analysed material was cDNA or gDNA that came from T cells, B-cell-depleted T cells, or PBMCs.

Germline V gene lookup returns CDR1 SQVTM and CDR2 ANQGSEA. V was clipped by 7 bases and J by 10 bases; unmatched bases: 7. The CDR3 totals 12 residues. This sequence originates from a woman aged 40 to 50 with COVID-19, enrolled during active disease. Material: peripheral blood. The chain links TRBV29-1 to TRBJ2-1; 10 nucleotides line up with TRBD2. CDR3 DNA: TGCAGCGGGCTAGCGGGAGTAAGGGAGCAGTTCTTC. It yields the protein CSGLAGVREQFF.